This TCR beta chain was captured by sequencing in a study of PD-L1 blockade in urothelial cancer. The repertoire was sequenced with immunoSEQ multiplex PCR; TCRdb's copy has only in-frame clones and lacks some. The table has more than 35,000 clones, approximately 78% seen once; the top ten hold approximately 3%. Study conclusions and caveats: Having blood TCR clonality under the median before treatment predicted better survival.

On this clone: The antigen is undetermined.

The sample here was PBMCs, taken around atezolizumab (anti-PD-L1) treatment. This sequence was found in a man in his 70s with urothelial cancer.

In DNA form, the CDR3 reads TGCGCCAGCAGCCAAGAAGTGACAGGGGGATTTAACTATGGCTACACCTTC. This codes for CASSQEVTGGFNYGYTF. The chain couples TRBV4-3 to TRBJ1-2; 9 bases agree with TRBD1. The CDR3 extends over 17 amino acids. CDR1 is LGHNA, CDR2 YSLEER, per germline. With 0 bases clipped from V and 1 base from J, the junction kept 6 bases outside the gene matches.